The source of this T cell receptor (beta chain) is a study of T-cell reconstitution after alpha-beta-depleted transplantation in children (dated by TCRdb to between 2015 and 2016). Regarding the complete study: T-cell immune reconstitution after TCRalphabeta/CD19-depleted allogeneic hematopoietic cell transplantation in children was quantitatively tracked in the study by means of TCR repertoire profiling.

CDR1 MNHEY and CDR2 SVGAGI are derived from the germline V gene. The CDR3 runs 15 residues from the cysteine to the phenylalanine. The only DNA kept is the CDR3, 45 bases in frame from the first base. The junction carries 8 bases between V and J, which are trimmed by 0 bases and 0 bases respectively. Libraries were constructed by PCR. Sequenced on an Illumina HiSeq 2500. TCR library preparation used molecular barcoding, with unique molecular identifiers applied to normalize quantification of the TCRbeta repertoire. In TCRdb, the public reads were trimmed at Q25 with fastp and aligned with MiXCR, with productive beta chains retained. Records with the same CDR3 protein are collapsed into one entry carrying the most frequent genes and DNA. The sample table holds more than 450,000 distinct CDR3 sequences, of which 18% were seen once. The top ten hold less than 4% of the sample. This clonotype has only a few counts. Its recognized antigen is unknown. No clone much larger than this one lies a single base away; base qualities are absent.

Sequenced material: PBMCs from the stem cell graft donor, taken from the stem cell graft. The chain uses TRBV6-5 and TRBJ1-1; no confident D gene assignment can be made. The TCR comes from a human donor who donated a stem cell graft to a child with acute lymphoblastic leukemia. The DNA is TGTGCCAGCAGTTACTCTGCAGACATGAACACTGAAGCTTTCTTT. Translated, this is CASSYSADMNTEAFF.